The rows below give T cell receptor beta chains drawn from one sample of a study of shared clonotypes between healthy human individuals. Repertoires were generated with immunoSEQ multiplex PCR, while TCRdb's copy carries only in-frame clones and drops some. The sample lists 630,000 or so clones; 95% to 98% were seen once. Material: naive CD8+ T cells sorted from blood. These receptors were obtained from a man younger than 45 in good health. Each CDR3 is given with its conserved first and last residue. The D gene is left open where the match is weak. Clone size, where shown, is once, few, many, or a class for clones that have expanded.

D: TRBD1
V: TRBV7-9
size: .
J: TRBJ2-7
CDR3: CASSYPDRVYEQYF
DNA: TGTGCCAGCAGCTATCCGGACAGGGTCTACGAGCAGTACTTC

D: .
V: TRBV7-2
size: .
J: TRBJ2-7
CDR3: CASSLEHGPYEQYF
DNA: TGTGCCAGCAGCTTAGAGCACGGCCCCTACGAGCAGTACTTC

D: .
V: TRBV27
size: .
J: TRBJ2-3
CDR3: CASQLREHIWNPSTDTQYF
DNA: TGTGCCAGCCAATTGAGGGAACACATATGGAACCCTAGCACAGATACGCAGTATTTT

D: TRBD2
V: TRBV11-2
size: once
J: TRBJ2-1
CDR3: CASSLGAAGVQTEQFF
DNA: TGTGCCAGCAGCTTAGGGGCTGCGGGAGTGCAAACGGAGCAGTTCTTC

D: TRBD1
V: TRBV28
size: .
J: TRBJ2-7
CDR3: CASSFDRGYEQYF
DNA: TGTGCCAGCAGTTTTGACAGGGGCTACGAGCAGTACTTC

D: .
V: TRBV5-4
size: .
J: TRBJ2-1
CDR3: CASSLGLGGALNEQFF
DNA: TGTGCCAGCAGCCTGGGGTTGGGGGGAGCACTCAATGAGCAGTTCTTC

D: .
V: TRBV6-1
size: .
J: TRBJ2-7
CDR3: CASSAGGGTYEQYF
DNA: TGTGCCAGCAGTGCAGGGGGGGGGACCTACGAGCAGTACTTC

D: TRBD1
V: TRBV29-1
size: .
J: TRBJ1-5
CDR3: CSVMTGDNQPQHF
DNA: TGCAGCGTTATGACAGGGGACAATCAGCCCCAGCATTTT

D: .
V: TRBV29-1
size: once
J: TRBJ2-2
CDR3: CSVDYQQTNTGELFF
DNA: TGCAGCGTTGATTACCAACAGACGAACACCGGGGAGCTGTTTTTT

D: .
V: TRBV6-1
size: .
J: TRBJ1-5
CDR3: CASSEVSLRQPQHF
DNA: TGTGCCAGCAGTGAAGTGTCTCTTAGACAGCCCCAGCATTTT

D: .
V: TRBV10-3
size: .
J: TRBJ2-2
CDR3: CAISMDTGELFF
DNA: TGTGCCATCAGTATGGACACCGGGGAGCTGTTTTTT

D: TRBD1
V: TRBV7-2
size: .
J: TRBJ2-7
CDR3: CASSSAGGYVVYEQYF
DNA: TGTGCCAGCAGTTCCGCAGGGGGCTACGTGGTCTACGAGCAGTACTTC

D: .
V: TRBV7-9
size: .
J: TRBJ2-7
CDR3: CASSSPGRGEQYF
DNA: TGTGCCAGTTCTAGCCCCGGCCGAGGCGAGCAGTACTTC

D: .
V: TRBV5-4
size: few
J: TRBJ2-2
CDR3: CASSSDGNSRELFF
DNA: TGTGCCAGCAGCTCGGACGGTAACTCCCGGGAGCTGTTTTTT

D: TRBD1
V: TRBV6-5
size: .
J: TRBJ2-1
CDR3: CASCEGARPNEQFF
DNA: TGTGCCAGCTGTGAGGGGGCGCGCCCCAATGAGCAGTTCTTC

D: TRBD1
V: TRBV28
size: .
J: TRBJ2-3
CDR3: CASRPPTGGIIDTQYF
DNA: TGTGCCAGCAGACCACCGACAGGGGGCATCATAGATACGCAGTATTTT

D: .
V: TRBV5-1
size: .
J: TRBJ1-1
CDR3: CASSPGGGRSEAFF
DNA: TGCGCCAGCAGCCCCGGAGGCGGGCGCTCTGAAGCTTTCTTT

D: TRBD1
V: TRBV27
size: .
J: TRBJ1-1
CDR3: CASGYRGRDTEAFF
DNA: TGTGCCAGCGGATACAGGGGGCGTGACACTGAAGCTTTCTTT

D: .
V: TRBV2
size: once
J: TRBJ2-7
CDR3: CASSGTSYEQYF
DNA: TGTGCCAGCAGTGGGACTTCTTACGAGCAGTACTTC

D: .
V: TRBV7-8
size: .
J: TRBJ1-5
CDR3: CASSPAGGQPQHF
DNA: TGTGCCAGCAGCCCAGCTGGGGGTCAGCCCCAGCATTTT

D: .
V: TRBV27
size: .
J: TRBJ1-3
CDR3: CASSGRQDNTIYF
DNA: TGTGCCAGCAGTGGACGACAGGACAACACCATATATTTT

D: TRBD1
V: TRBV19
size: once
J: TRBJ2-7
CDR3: CASSPGTGLNEQYF
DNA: TGTGCCAGTAGTCCCGGGACAGGGCTTAACGAGCAGTACTTC